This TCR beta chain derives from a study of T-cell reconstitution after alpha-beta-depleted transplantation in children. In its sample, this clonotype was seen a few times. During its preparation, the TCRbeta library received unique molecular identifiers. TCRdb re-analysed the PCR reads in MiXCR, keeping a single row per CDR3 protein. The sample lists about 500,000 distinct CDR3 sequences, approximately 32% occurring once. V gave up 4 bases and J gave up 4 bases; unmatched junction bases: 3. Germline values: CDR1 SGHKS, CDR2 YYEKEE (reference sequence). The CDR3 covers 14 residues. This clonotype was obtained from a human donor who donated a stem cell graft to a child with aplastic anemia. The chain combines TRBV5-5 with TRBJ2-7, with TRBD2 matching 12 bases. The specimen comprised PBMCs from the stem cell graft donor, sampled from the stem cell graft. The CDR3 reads CASSGGLAGYEQYV. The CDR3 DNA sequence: TGTGCCAGCAGCGGCGGACTAGCGGGATACGAGCAGTACGTC.